This T cell receptor beta chain was identified during a study of blood T cell repertoires in COVID-19. The CDR3 covers 12 residues. The germline gives CDR1 GTSNPN, CDR2 SVGIG (reference sequence). The J segment lost 5 bases and the V segment lost 2 bases, leaving 2 bases of the junction unmatched. Sequenced by immunoSEQ multiplex PCR; TCRdb stores in-frame clones only, minus some. The table lists some 230,000 clones, about 85% of them singletons, with 9.5% to 13% in the top ten. The TCR originated in a woman aged 50 to 60 with COVID-19, enrolled during active disease. The chain is built from TRBV30 and TRBJ1-2; 7 bases align to TRBD1. The sample was peripheral blood. CDR3 in amino acids: CAWSLGQYGYTF. The CDR3, as DNA: TGTGCCTGGAGTCTGGGACAGTATGGCTACACCTTC.